The next 27 T cell receptor beta chains were all read from a single sample in a study of neurological immune-mediated disorders. TCRdb re-called the 5' RACE reads with MiXCR, one entry per CDR3 protein. The sample gives 55,000 to 65,000 distinct CDR3 sequences, 3% to 4% of which show up once; less than 2.5% is in the top ten. Sequencing input: PBMCs. All receptors come from a woman between 50 and 59 years old with multiple sclerosis.

This clonotype was recorded at least ten times. J is TRBJ1-2 and V is TRBV5-1, with D possibly being TRBD1 (5 bases). The germline V and J ends were trimmed by 3 bases and 6 bases, with 15 bases remaining between them. The CDR3 loop spans 14 amino acids. Per germline, CDR1 SGHRS and CDR2 YFSETQ. The chain's CDR3 is CASSSTGDPNGYTF. The CDR3 nucleotides read TGCGCCAGCAGCTCGACGGGGGACCCTAATGGCTACACCTTC.

This clonotype was detected ten times or more. V is TRBV14 and J is TRBJ1-5; D is unresolved. CDR1 is SGHDN and CDR2 is FVKESK in the germline V gene. The CDR3 extends over 13 amino acids. Deletions cut 3 bases from V and 6 bases from J, with 9 bases between. CDR3: CASSHPEGQPQHF. The CDR3, as DNA: TGTGCCAGCAGCCACCCCGAGGGTCAGCCCCAGCATTTT.

The gene calls are TRBV5-1 and TRBJ2-7; 9 bases are a match to TRBD1. With 1 base clipped from V and 5 bases from J, the junction kept 7 bases outside the gene matches. The CDR3 is 15 residues long. Per germline, CDR1 SGHRS and CDR2 YFSETQ. DNA for the CDR3: TGCGCCAGCAGCTTGCCCGACAGGGGGTTCGACGAGCAGTACTTC. Protein product: CASSLPDRGFDEQYF.

This clonotype was seen at least ten times. The chain joins TRBV6-2 or TRBV6-3 to TRBJ2-7; tentatively, D is TRBD1 (6 bases). The length of the CDR3 is 16 residues. Trimming pared 6 bases from V and 0 bases from J, leaving 18 bases between. Germline V gene data show CDR1 as MNHEY and CDR2 as SVGEGT. CDR3 sequence (DNA): TGTGCCAGCAGCCTAGGGACACCTAGAAGCTCCTACGAGCAGTACTTC. It translates to CASSLGTPRSSYEQYF.

This clonotype has at least ten counts. This chain links TRBV5-1 with TRBJ2-2; D possibly corresponds to TRBD1 (6 bases). Germline assignment: CDR1 SGHRS and CDR2 YFSETQ. The CDR3 sequence is 15 residues long. Trimming cost V 0 bases and J 5 bases, with 11 bases left between them. The CDR3 DNA sequence: TGCGCCAGCAGCTTGGCACAGGGAGATACCGGGGAGCTGTTTTTT. Residues: CASSLAQGDTGELFF. The full variable domain, its missing parts supplied by reference TRBV5-1 and TRBJ2-2, is KAGVTQTPRYLIKTRGQQVTLSCSPISGHRSVSWYQQTPGQGLQFLFEYFSETQRNKGNFPGRFSGRQFSNSRSEMNVSTLELGDSALYLCASSLAQGDTGELFFGEGSRLTVL.

In its sample, this clonotype was seen many times. V and J are TRBV5-1 and TRBJ2-7; 8 bases are a match to TRBD1. The CDR3 is 15 amino acids. The germline V gene encodes CDR1 SGHRS and CDR2 YFSETQ. Losses at the gene ends were 0 bases for V and 5 bases for J; bases not matched to a gene: 7. Written as DNA, the CDR3 is TGCGCCAGCAGCTTGGACGGACAGGGTCGCAACGAGCAGTACTTC. Protein product: CASSLDGQGRNEQYF.

This clonotype was seen more than once but under ten times. The chain combines TRBV5-1 with TRBJ2-1, with D perhaps matching TRBD1 or TRBD2 (6 bases each). The CDR3 consists of 15 residues. The germline gives CDR1 SGHRS, CDR2 YFSETQ. Trimming pared 1 base from V and 4 bases from J, leaving 12 bases between. The CDR3 loop is CASSLLGGSYNEQFF. In DNA, the CDR3 is TGCGCCAGCAGCTTGTTAGGGGGGTCATACAATGAGCAGTTCTTC. Combining the CDR3 with reference TRBV5-1 and TRBJ2-1 gives the whole variable domain KAGVTQTPRYLIKTRGQQVTLSCSPISGHRSVSWYQQTPGQGLQFLFEYFSETQRNKGNFPGRFSGRQFSNSRSEMNVSTLELGDSALYLCASSLLGGSYNEQFFGPGTRLTVL.

In its sample, this clonotype was seen many times. This rearrangement joins TRBV12-3 or TRBV12-4 to TRBJ2-3; D unclear. There are 14 residues in the CDR3. Between the trimmed V and J ends, which lost 8 bases and 0 bases, there was a span of 12 bases. The CDR3 reads CASQPSLSTDTQYF. The CDR3 DNA is TGTGCCAGCCAACCAAGTCTTAGCACAGATACGCAGTATTTT.

This clonotype was seen only a few times. The chain links TRBV19 to TRBJ1-1, with D tentatively TRBD1 (6 bases). The CDR3 totals 14 residues. Germline lookup yields CDR1 LNHDA and CDR2 SQIVND (reference sequence). V was clipped by 7 bases and J by 3 bases, with 15 bases between them. The CDR3 spells CASNTGQGDTEAFF. The CDR3 DNA sequence: TGTGCCAGTAACACAGGGCAAGGAGACACTGAAGCTTTCTTT.

There are a few counts of this clonotype. This CDR3 reads CASSVAAGLGETQYF. The CDR3 coding sequence is TGTGCCAGCAGCGTAGCAGCAGGGCTGGGGGAGACCCAGTACTTC. The rearrangement links TRBV9 to TRBJ2-5; possible D gene TRBD1, 5 bases. Per germline, CDR1 SGDLS and CDR2 YYNGEE. V was shortened by 0 bases and J by 5 bases, with 14 bases between the two germline ends. The CDR3 extends over 15 amino acids.

There are many counts of this clonotype. The CDR3 reads CSARPPQQGASNEKLFF. The CDR3 nucleotides are TGCAGTGCTAGACCCCCTCAGCAAGGGGCATCTAATGAAAAACTGTTTTTT. The chain recombines TRBV20-1 with TRBJ1-4; weak D call: TRBD1 (5 bases). The CDR3 runs 17 residues. CDR1 and CDR2 (germline): DFQATT, SNEGSKA (reference sequence). Trimming cost V 2 bases and J 3 bases, with 19 bases left between them.

There are a few counts of this clonotype. The chain is built from TRBV20-1 and TRBJ2-1; 10 bases are a match to TRBD2. Germline assignment: CDR1 DFQATT and CDR2 SNEGSKA (reference sequence). Unmatched junction bases numbered 10, after V lost 3 bases and J lost 8 bases. CDR3 length equals 15 residues. The CDR3: CSASQREGLGDEQFF. As DNA, the CDR3 is TGCAGTGCTAGTCAGCGGGAGGGCCTGGGGGATGAGCAGTTCTTC.

This clonotype appeared many times. V is TRBV29-1 and J is TRBJ2-1, with a possible D match to TRBD2 (6 bases). This CDR3 contains 11 residues. In germline, CDR1 is SQVTM, CDR2 ANQGSEA. Trimming shortened V by 5 bases and J by 8 bases, and 10 bases separated the two germline ends. The CDR3: CSVSGGDEQFF. The CDR3 DNA reads as TGCAGCGTTTCCGGGGGAGATGAGCAGTTCTTC.

This clonotype was seen many times. This chain uses TRBV5-1 with TRBJ2-3, with TRBD2 identical over 9 bases. The germline CDR1 and CDR2 sequences are SGHRS and YFSETQ. The V gene end was trimmed by 5 bases and the J gene end by 2 bases; junction bases not matched to a gene: 6. The CDR3 runs 15 residues. Here the CDR3 reads CASSPASGITDTQYF. In nucleotides, the CDR3 is TGCGCCAGCAGTCCTGCTAGCGGGATCACAGATACGCAGTATTTT.

There are many counts of this clonotype. The chain carries TRBV7-8 and TRBJ1-2, with D uncertain. The V end was cut by 3 bases, the J end by 8 bases, with 10 bases between. In germline, CDR1 is SGHVS, CDR2 FQNEAQ. This CDR3 is 12 amino acids long. The CDR3 is CASSFMEGGYTF. The CDR3 region has the DNA TGTGCCAGCAGCTTTATGGAGGGAGGCTACACCTTC.

At least ten counts were recorded for this clonotype. The V and J genes are TRBV24-1 and TRBJ2-2; D remains ambiguous. From germline, CDR1 is KGHDR and CDR2 SFDVKD. The germline V and J ends were trimmed by 4 bases and 4 bases, with 9 bases remaining between them. This CDR3 region has 14 residues. The CDR3 coding sequence is TGTGCCACCAGTGAAGGCACCATCACCGGGGAGCTGTTTTTT. Its protein product is CATSEGTITGELFF.

This clonotype was counted many times. This rearrangement joins TRBV15 to TRBJ1-5; no reliable D call. CDR1 is LNHNV, CDR2 YYDKDF, per germline (reference sequence). The germline V and J ends were trimmed by 0 bases and 6 bases, with 6 bases remaining between them. The CDR3 length is 13 residues. CDR3 residues: CATSRDRSQPQHF. CDR3 DNA sequence: TGTGCCACCAGCAGAGATCGGAGTCAGCCCCAGCATTTT.

This clonotype was seen repeatedly, ten times or more. The chain employs TRBV4-3 and TRBJ2-7, with a possible D match to TRBD2 (6 bases). The CDR3 covers 14 residues. V lost 4 bases, J lost 0 bases, and 10 bases lay in between. Germline V lookup: CDR1 LGHNA, CDR2 YSLEER. The CDR3 region is CASSLQTSSYEQYF. Written as DNA, the CDR3 is TGCGCCAGCAGCCTCCAGACTAGCTCCTACGAGCAGTACTTC.

This clonotype has at least ten counts. This sequence joins TRBV11-2 and TRBJ2-1, with 7 bases lining up with TRBD2. Germline lookup yields CDR1 SGHAT and CDR2 FQNNGV. This CDR3 contains 15 residues. The V segment lost 3 bases and the J segment 3 bases; nucleotides outside the gene matches: 5. The CDR3: CASSLSGLVYNEQFF. CDR3 in DNA: TGTGCCAGCAGCTTGTCAGGACTAGTCTACAATGAGCAGTTCTTC.

The sample holds a few counts of this clonotype. The CDR3 carries no conserved terminal phenylalanine or tryptophan, so it likely arises from a read error. The chain is built from TRBV7-9 and TRBJ1-2; D gene uncertain. Trimming removed 8 bases at V and 4 bases at J, with 8 bases between. Germline-derived CDR1 and CDR2 are SEHNR and FQNEAQ (reference sequence). This CDR3 contains 11 residues. The CDR3 region is CASERSYGYTN. The CDR3, as DNA: TGTGCCAGCGAAAGGAGCTATGGCTACACCAAC.

The sample holds many counts of this clonotype. J is TRBJ2-3 and V is TRBV7-3; 9 bases match TRBD2. This CDR3 contains 14 residues. V shed 3 bases, J shed 5 bases, and the junction held 3 bases outside the gene matches. CDR1 is SGHTA, CDR2 FQGTGA, per germline. The chain's CDR3 is CASSFSGSGDTQYF. The CDR3 DNA reads as TGTGCCAGCAGCTTTAGCGGGAGTGGAGATACGCAGTATTTT.

This clonotype was seen repeatedly, ten times or more. The V gene is TRBV29-1, the J gene TRBJ2-7; D is perhaps TRBD2 (6 bases). CDR1 and CDR2 from the germline V gene are SQVTM and ANQGSEA. V was pared by 8 bases and J by 7 bases, with 21 bases between. The CDR3 extends over 13 amino acids. CDR3 bases: TGCAGCTTCAATAGCGGACCCTCTAGGGAGCAGTACTTC. Its protein product is CSFNSGPSREQYF.

This clonotype was seen at least ten times. This rearrangement joins TRBV6-2 or TRBV6-3 to TRBJ2-5; D is undetermined. Trimming took 0 bases from V and 4 from J, leaving 6 bases between them. The germline V gene encodes CDR1 MNHEY and CDR2 SVGEGT. The CDR3 contains 13 residues. The CDR3, as DNA: TGTGCCAGCAGTTACTCCGAGACAGAGACCCAGTACTTC. Amino acid sequence: CASSYSETETQYF.

This clonotype was seen only a few times. The gene calls are TRBV3-1 and TRBJ2-2; D remains unclear. The CDR3 is 13 amino acids. The V and J ends lost 0 bases and 8 bases respectively, with 7 bases between them. CDR1 and CDR2 from the germline V gene are LGHDT and YNNKEL (reference sequence). In nucleotides, the CDR3 is TGTGCCAGCAGCCAAGATAGGGTGGGGGAGCTGTTTTTT. This codes for CASSQDRVGELFF.

This clonotype came up many times. V usage is TRBV5-1 and J usage is TRBJ2-7; TRBD1 matches at 9 bases. The junction had 11 bases not matched to a gene; V was cut back by 4 bases and J by 6 bases. CDR3 length: 15 amino acids. Germline CDR1 and CDR2: SGHRS and YFSETQ. The CDR3 sequence is CASSRGTGKLTEQYF. CDR3 DNA: TGCGCCAGCAGCCGGGGGACAGGGAAACTCACCGAGCAGTACTTC.

By share, this clonotype ranks as medium-sized. One end of the junction is discordant with germline, which a read error may explain. The chain is built from TRBV5-1 and TRBJ2-1; 11 nucleotides align to TRBD2. CDR3 length equals 15 residues. Germline V gene data show CDR1 as SGHRS and CDR2 as YFSETQ. The DNA of the CDR3 is TGTGCCAGCAGCTCCGGGACTAGCGGATACAATGAGCAGTTCTTC. Its translation is CASSSGTSGYNEQFF.

This clonotype was seen many times. The chain joins TRBV7-2 to TRBJ2-3; TRBD2 agrees at 13 bases. The germline gives CDR1 SGHTA, CDR2 FQGNSA. The J segment lost 3 bases and the V segment lost 1 base, leaving 1 base of the junction unmatched. The CDR3 has 16 residues. CDR3 bases: TGTGCCAGCAGCTTAGGACTAGCGGGAGGTACAGATACGCAGTATTTT. It specifies CASSLGLAGGTDTQYF.